Listed below are T cell receptor beta chains from one sample, sequenced in a study of ipilimumab plus nivolumab after autologous stem cell transplantation. Libraries were prepared by immunoSEQ multiplex PCR; TCRdb keeps only in-frame clonotypes and omits some of them. The data contain about 15,000 clones, about three quarters of them singletons. The sequencing used PBMCs, collected in a trial of ipilimumab plus nivolumab as post-transplant consolidation. These receptors all come from a male donor with diffuse large B-cell lymphoma. CDR3s include the opening cysteine and the closing phenylalanine or tryptophan. A D gene is named only where the DNA matches it firmly. A row's size may be missing; if present it is once, few, many or a size class.

d_call: -
j_call: TRBJ2-6
v_call: TRBV30
clone_size: -
cdr3_nt: TGTGCCTGGAGGGGCAGGGGACTGGCTGGGGCCAACGTCCTGACTTTC
cdr3_aa: CAWRGRGLAGANVLTF

d_call: -
j_call: TRBJ1-1
v_call: TRBV11-2
clone_size: -
cdr3_nt: TGTGCCAGCAGTCCGAGTGGGGTTGGGACTGAAGCTTTCTTT
cdr3_aa: CASSPSGVGTEAFF

d_call: -
j_call: TRBJ2-5
v_call: TRBV7-6
clone_size: -
cdr3_nt: TGTGCCAGCAGCCCCAACCAAGAGACCCAGTACTTC
cdr3_aa: CASSPNQETQYF

d_call: -
j_call: TRBJ1-1
v_call: TRBV7-8
clone_size: -
cdr3_nt: TGTGCCAGCACCCCAACCTCGAGGAGCACTGAAGCTTTCTTT
cdr3_aa: CASTPTSRSTEAFF

d_call: -
j_call: TRBJ2-3
v_call: TRBV11-1
clone_size: -
cdr3_nt: TGTGCCAGCAGCTTAGTCCAAGGGCTGGGCACAGATACGCAGTATTTT
cdr3_aa: CASSLVQGLGTDTQYF

d_call: TRBD1
j_call: TRBJ1-2
v_call: TRBV27
clone_size: -
cdr3_nt: TGTGCCAGCAGTTCGAGCCAACAGGGGGCCAGGGGCTACACCTTC
cdr3_aa: CASSSSQQGARGYTF

d_call: -
j_call: TRBJ2-5
v_call: TRBV7-3
clone_size: few
cdr3_nt: TGTGCCAGCAGGGGCGTCGGGGCTCGGGAGACCCAGTACTTC
cdr3_aa: CASRGVGARETQYF

d_call: -
j_call: TRBJ2-2
v_call: TRBV27
clone_size: once
cdr3_nt: TGTGCCAGCAGTTACAGCAGATTGAACACCGGGGAGCTGTTTTTT
cdr3_aa: CASSYSRLNTGELFF

d_call: TRBD1
j_call: TRBJ1-2
v_call: TRBV7-2
clone_size: -
cdr3_nt: TGTGCCAGCAGCTCCTACAGGGGGCGCCTAGGGGGCTACACCTTC
cdr3_aa: CASSSYRGRLGGYTF

d_call: -
j_call: TRBJ1-2
v_call: TRBV5-6
clone_size: -
cdr3_nt: TGTGCCTCGAGAGGGGTGGTTGGCTACACCTTC
cdr3_aa: CASRGVVGYTF